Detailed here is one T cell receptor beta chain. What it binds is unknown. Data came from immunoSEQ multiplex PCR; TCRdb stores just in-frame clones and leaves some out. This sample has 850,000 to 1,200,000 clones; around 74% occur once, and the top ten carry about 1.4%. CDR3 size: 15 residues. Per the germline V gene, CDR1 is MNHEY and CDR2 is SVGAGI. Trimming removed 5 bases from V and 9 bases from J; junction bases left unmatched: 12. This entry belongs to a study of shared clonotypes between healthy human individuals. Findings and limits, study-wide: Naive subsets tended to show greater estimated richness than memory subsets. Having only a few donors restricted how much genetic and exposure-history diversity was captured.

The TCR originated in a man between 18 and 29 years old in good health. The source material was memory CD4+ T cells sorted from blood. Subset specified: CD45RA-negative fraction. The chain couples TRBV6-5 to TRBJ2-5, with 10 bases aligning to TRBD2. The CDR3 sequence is CASSPTSGDAGAQYF. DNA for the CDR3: TGTGCCAGCAGTCCAACTAGCGGGGACGCGGGGGCCCAGTACTTC.